This T cell receptor beta chain appears in the sequencing data of a study of blood T cell repertoires in COVID-19. Only in-frame clones appear in the TCRdb table, and some are missing; sequencing was by immunoSEQ multiplex PCR. The table lists about 120,000 clones, over 70% of them singletons. This clonotype was obtained from a man between 65 and 85 years old with acute or convalescent COVID-19. Specimen: peripheral blood.

The CDR3, as DNA: TGTGCCAGCAAGACCGGGACAGGAACATACAATGAGCAGTTCTTC. Its translation is CASKTGTGTYNEQFF. This chain connects TRBV6-5 to TRBJ2-1; 8 bases are a match to TRBD1. The CDR3 sequence is 15 residues long. The V segment lost 7 bases and the J segment 4 bases; nucleotides outside the gene matches: 9. CDR1 and CDR2 from the germline V gene are MNHEY and SVGAGI.